This T cell receptor (beta chain) was obtained from a study of early stage breast cancer tumors. The study's findings and limits: Compared with adjacent normal breast tissue, tumors showed roughly 2.5-fold greater T cell density and higher clonality. In 14 of 16 patients, blood comparison separated tumor from normal breast. Commonly generated sequences made up most enriched TCRB sequences shared between patients.

This clone has just a few counts. The antigen is not known. CDR1 is SGHTA and CDR2 is FQGNSA in the germline V gene. The V gene lost 3 bases and the J gene lost 5 bases, with 15 bases spanning the gap. This CDR3 is 15 amino acids long. Each sample had two DNA replicates, approximately 0.5 ug blood or around 1.6 ug tissue. Some clones are missing from TCRdb's copy, which holds only in-frame ones; the method was immunoSEQ multiplex PCR. The sample consists of a few thousand clones, approximately 62% of them appearing once. The sequence was collected from a person in their fifties with breast cancer. The gene calls are TRBV7-2 and TRBJ2-3; D call uncertain. The sequenced sample consisted of normal breast tissue next to the tumor. CDR3 sequence: CASSLSPYSIDTQYF. The CDR3 coding sequence is TGTGCCAGCAGCTTGTCCCCCTATTCGATAGATACGCAGTATTTT. Filled out from reference TRBV7-2 and TRBJ2-3, the complete variable domain reads GAGVSQSPSNKVTEKGKDVELRCDPISGHTALYWYRQSLGQGLEFLIYFQGNSAPDKSGLPSDRFSAERTGGSVSTLTIQRTQQEDSAVYLCASSLSPYSIDTQYFGPGTRLTVL.